The 29 T cell receptor beta chains below all came from one sample that was sequenced in a study of CD8+ T cells in alopecia areata listed by TCRdb under 2018. In light of the paper, this sample's treatment or condition label describes: oral pan-JAK inhibitor, 5-10 mg twice daily. The method behind the library was the immunoSEQ multiplex PCR assay. RNA was extracted from all samples and reverse transcribed into cDNA, which served as template for TCR sequencing. As stored in TCRdb, this immuneACCESS dataset retains in-frame rearrangements with V and J assigned. A fraction of the clones does not appear; measured against another copy, unresolved V genes explain less than half of the discrepancy, and the remainder lacks a known reason. The sample data list about 180,000 clones, and about 54% of these were observed just once. The leading ten clones occupy roughly 16% of the sample. The source material was CD4+ T cells sorted from blood, sampled between weeks 55 and 65, from a patient treated with tofacitinib. Receptors originate from a human donor with alopecia areata.

This clone was picked up a small number of times. This chain connects TRBV14 to TRBJ2-2, with D possibly being TRBD2 (5 bases). The CDR3 contains 15 residues. CDR1 and CDR2 (germline): SGHDN, FVKESK. V shed 0 bases and J shed 6 bases, with 11 bases lying between them. CDR3 in DNA: TGTGCCAGCAGCCAAGATGGCTGGGGAGCCGGGGAGCTGTTTTTT. Translating gives CASSQDGWGAGELFF.

The chain carries TRBV9 and TRBJ1-1; D remains unclear. Trimming removed 0 bases at V and 0 bases at J, with 9 bases between. This CDR3 has 15 amino acids. The germline gives CDR1 SGDLS, CDR2 YYNGEE. The CDR3 here is CASSVEPSMNTEAFF. The DNA of the CDR3 is TGTGCCAGCAGCGTAGAACCCAGTATGAACACTGAAGCTTTCTTT.

In its sample, this clone was seen a few times. The rearrangement joins TRBV6-5 to TRBJ1-2; TRBD1 agrees at 9 bases. V gave up 7 bases and J gave up 5 bases; unmatched junction bases: 8. The CDR3 is 14 amino acids. CDR1 and CDR2 (germline): MNHEY, SVGAGI. In DNA, the CDR3 is TGTGCCAGCACCAAAACAGGGGGCCTTTATGGCTACACCTTC. Protein product: CASTKTGGLYGYTF.

CDR3 in DNA: TGCGCCAGCATCCTGGACGGTTCGGAGACCCAGTACTTC. Protein sequence: CASILDGSETQYF. V and J are TRBV5-1 and TRBJ2-5; no definite D call. CDR3 length: 13 residues. Germline CDR1 reads SGHRS; CDR2 reads YFSETQ. V was clipped by 6 bases and J by 5 bases, with 14 bases between them.

This chain joins TRBV4-1 and TRBJ2-7; TRBD1 matches at 9 bases. V was pared by 0 bases and J by 0 bases, with 9 bases of the junction left unmatched. Per germline, CDR1 MGHRA and CDR2 YSYEKL. This CDR3 comprises 18 residues. The CDR3 DNA is TGCGCCAGCAGCCAAGACTGGACAGGGGCCCTTAGCTCCTACGAGCAGTACTTC. Residues: CASSQDWTGALSSYEQYF.

This sequence joins TRBV2 and TRBJ1-1; D unclear. Germline V gene data show CDR1 as SNHLY and CDR2 as FYNNEI. The ends were cut back, 8 bases at V and 3 bases at J, with 13 bases in the middle. CDR3 size: 13 residues. CDR3 nucleotide sequence: TGTGCCAGCCGGCGTGGCCGTGACACTGAAGCTTTCTTT. Translated: CASRRGRDTEAFF.

Remarks on this clone: The same CDR3 can be traced to other DNA sequences in this sample. V usage is TRBV15 and J usage is TRBJ2-5, with no clear D. The germline CDR1 and CDR2 sequences are LNHNV and YYDKDF (reference sequence). The CDR3 has 14 residues. Deletions cut 0 bases from V and 5 bases from J, with 10 bases between. In DNA form, the CDR3 reads TGTGCCACCAGCAGAGATCTTGGTCGGGAGACCCAGTACTTC. Translating it yields CATSRDLGRETQYF.

This clone has more than one count but fewer than ten. The chain couples TRBV5-1 to TRBJ2-3, with TRBD1 matching 7 bases. The CDR3 is made up of 13 amino acids. With V trimmed by 6 bases and J by 2 bases, 3 bases remained unmatched. CDR1 is SGHRS and CDR2 is YFSETQ in the germline V gene. CDR3 amino acids: CASTGQDTDTQYF. CDR3 in DNA: TGCGCCAGCACAGGACAGGACACAGATACGCAGTATTTT.

This clone has only a few counts. The chain links TRBV30 to TRBJ1-4; D not resolved. V lost 3 bases and J lost 8, with 13 bases in between. Germline V CDR1 and CDR2: GTSNPN, SVGIG (reference sequence). The CDR3 has 13 amino acids. The CDR3 here is CAWSEGLIEKLFF. Written as DNA, the CDR3 is TGTGCCTGGAGCGAGGGATTAATCGAAAAACTGTTTTTT.

This clone was observed a few times. The gene calls are TRBV25-1 and TRBJ1-1; 7 positions agree with TRBD1. V shed 3 bases, J shed 4 bases, and the junction held 17 bases outside the gene matches. Germline V gene lookup returns CDR1 MGHDK and CDR2 SYGVNS. This CDR3 spans 18 amino acids. CDR3 sequence reads: CASSDPRRGHLGSTEAFF. The CDR3 DNA reads as TGTGCCAGCAGTGACCCCAGGAGGGGGCATCTGGGGAGCACTGAAGCTTTCTTT. The whole variable domain, filled in from reference TRBV25-1 and TRBJ1-1, reads EADIYQTPRYLVIGTGKKITLECSQTMGHDKMYWYQQDPGMELHLIHYSYGVNSTEKGDLSSESTVSRIRTEHFPLTLESARPSHTSQYLCASSDPRRGHLGSTEAFFGQGTRLTVV.

This chain connects TRBV5-6 to TRBJ2-5; D remains unclear. The germline V gene has CDR1 SGHDT and CDR2 YYEEEE. The V end was cut by 0 bases, the J end by 5 bases, with 5 bases between. This CDR3 has 12 amino acids. The DNA of the CDR3 is TGTGCCAGCAGCTTGGCCGTGGAGACCCAGTACTTC. Residues: CASSLAVETQYF.

This clone came up once. This sequence joins TRBV27 and TRBJ2-3; either TRBD1 or TRBD2 may supply D (5 bases each). Germline assignment: CDR1 MNHEY and CDR2 SMNVEV (reference sequence). This CDR3 region has 15 residues. The V and J ends lost 0 bases and 7 bases respectively, with 14 bases between them. DNA for the CDR3: TGTGCCAGCAGTTTATCCCCGGGACCCCTGAATACGCAGTATTTT. It yields the protein CASSLSPGPLNTQYF.

This chain uses TRBV23-1 with TRBJ2-6; D is perhaps TRBD1 or TRBD2 (5 bases each). TRBV23-1 carries the ORF label, with uncertain function. V was trimmed by 6 bases and J by 0 bases, leaving 9 bases between them. The CDR3 totals 15 residues. The DNA of the CDR3 is TGCGCCAGCAGCGGGGCCTCCTCTGGGGCCAACGTCCTGACTTTC. It translates to CASSGASSGANVLTF.

The chain links TRBV10-3 to TRBJ2-3; possible D gene TRBD2, 6 bases. The CDR3 sequence is 15 residues long. V was trimmed by 5 bases and J by 2 bases, leaving 14 bases between them. CDR1 and CDR2 from the germline V gene are ENHRY and SYGVKD. As DNA, the CDR3 is TGTGCCATCAGTTCAAGCGGGTACTCCACAGATACGCAGTATTTT. Residues: CAISSSGYSTDTQYF.

This clone was detected many times. The J gene is TRBJ2-5, the V gene TRBV2; TRBD2 matches at 13 bases. Germline CDR1 is SNHLY and CDR2 is FYNNEI. The CDR3 loop spans 14 amino acids. Trimming removed 5 bases from V and 7 bases from J; junction bases left unmatched: 4. The CDR3 sequence is CASSYRTSGGTQYF. The CDR3 nucleotides are TGTGCCAGCAGTTACCGGACTAGCGGGGGGACCCAGTACTTC.

The CDR3 bases are TGTGCCAGCAGTCTGGACCATCTTAACTCACCCCTCCACTTT. This gives the protein CASSLDHLNSPLHF. The V call is TRBV7-8, the J call TRBJ1-6; D is undetermined. Germline V CDR1 and CDR2: SGHVS, FQNEAQ. Trimming stripped 6 bases from V and 10 bases from J, with 16 bases between. This CDR3 is built from 14 residues. Looking up the rest from reference TRBV7-8 and TRBJ1-6 gives the full variable domain: GAGVSQSPRYKVAKRGQDVALRCDPISGHVSLFWYQQALGQGPEFLTYFQNEAQLDKSGLPSDRFFAERPEGSVSTLKIQRTQQEDSAVYLCASSLDHLNSPLHFGNGTRLTVT.

This clone was found a few times. V usage is TRBV27 and J usage is TRBJ2-7; weak D call: TRBD2 (6 bases). Germline V lookup: CDR1 MNHEY, CDR2 SMNVEV (reference sequence). This CDR3 is built from 16 residues. V was clipped by 0 bases and J by 0 bases, with 12 bases between them. This chain's CDR3 is CASSLSFHGSSYEQYF. The CDR3 bases are TGTGCCAGCAGTTTATCGTTTCACGGGAGCTCCTACGAGCAGTACTTC.

V and J are TRBV30 and TRBJ1-4; 7 bases match TRBD1. In germline, CDR1 is GTSNPN, CDR2 SVGIG (reference sequence). This CDR3 contains 15 residues. V lost 3 bases to trimming and J lost 7 bases; unmatched junction nucleotides: 11. CDR3 bases: TGTGCCTGGAGCGGAGCGGCAGGGGGAAGTGAAAAACTGTTTTTT. It is translated as CAWSGAAGGSEKLFF. The complete variable domain, with remaining parts taken from reference TRBV30 and TRBJ1-4, reads SQTIHQWPATLVQPVGSPLSLECTVEGTSNPNLYWYRQAAGRGLQLLFYSVGIGQISSEVPQNLSASRPQDRQFILSSKKLLLSDSGFYLCAWSGAAGGSEKLFFGSGTQLSVL.

This chain links TRBV30 with TRBJ1-5; 11 nucleotides agree with TRBD1. V was pared by 5 bases and J by 2 bases, with 11 bases of the junction left unmatched. The CDR3 spans 17 residues. The germline gives CDR1 GTSNPN, CDR2 SVGIG (reference sequence). The CDR3 protein is CAWSRDRGNWGNQPQHF. The CDR3 nucleotides are TGTGCCTGGTCTAGGGACAGGGGGAATTGGGGCAATCAGCCCCAGCATTTT.

The chain uses TRBV6-1 and TRBJ1-1, with D perhaps TRBD1 (5 bases). This CDR3 is 16 amino acids long. Trimming pared 8 bases from V and 0 bases from J, leaving 19 bases between. The germline gives CDR1 MNHNS, CDR2 SASEGT. As DNA, the CDR3 is TGTGCCAGCGGTGGGGCCGGACTGACTCTGAACACTGAAGCTTTCTTT. Protein: CASGGAGLTLNTEAFF.

The chain is built from TRBV9 and TRBJ2-5; 8 bases map to TRBD1. Germline CDR1 and CDR2: SGDLS and YYNGEE. The CDR3 sequence is 14 residues long. The V gene end was trimmed by 2 bases and the J gene end by 4 bases; junction bases not matched to a gene: 4. CDR3 nucleotide sequence: TGTGCCAGCAGCGTCGACAGGGGAGGAGAGACCCAGTACTTC. The encoded protein is CASSVDRGGETQYF.

This chain uses TRBV4-1 with TRBJ2-4, with D perhaps given as TRBD1 or TRBD2 (6 bases each). Germline values: CDR1 MGHRA, CDR2 YSYEKL. V gave up 6 bases and J gave up 0 bases, with 18 bases separating them. CDR3 size: 17 residues. CDR3 sequence: CASSHFPRGLAKNIQYF. CDR3 sequence (DNA): TGCGCCAGCAGTCATTTTCCCAGGGGACTAGCCAAAAACATTCAGTACTTC.

CDR3 sequence (DNA): TGTGCCAGCAGCGATAATCAGCCCCAGCATTTT. It codes for CASSDNQPQHF. V gene TRBV9 combines with J gene TRBJ1-5; D unclear. The germline V gene has CDR1 SGDLS and CDR2 YYNGEE. The CDR3 loop spans 11 amino acids. The germline V and J ends were trimmed by 3 bases and 4 bases, with 2 bases remaining between them.

This chain uses TRBV7-6 with TRBJ1-4; 9 nucleotides line up with TRBD1. V dropped 8 bases and J dropped 0; count of bases not matched to a gene: 1. Per germline, CDR1 SGHVS and CDR2 FNYEAQ. The CDR3 runs to 14 residues. As DNA, the CDR3 is TGTGCCAGCGGACAGGGGACAACTAATGAAAAACTGTTTTTT. Residues: CASGQGTTNEKLFF.

The V gene is TRBV9, the J gene TRBJ2-1, with 8 nucleotides matching TRBD2. Per germline, CDR1 SGDLS and CDR2 YYNGEE. J was trimmed by 6 bases and V by 0 bases; bases with no gene match: 2. The CDR3 is made up of 14 amino acids. The CDR3 loop is CASSVGTSFNEQFF. For the CDR3, the DNA is TGTGCCAGCAGCGTAGGGACTAGCTTCAATGAGCAGTTCTTC.

The chain joins TRBV4-1 to TRBJ2-7; 7 bases match TRBD1. The ends lost 3 bases at V and 2 bases at J; junction bases unmatched: 7. The germline gives CDR1 MGHRA, CDR2 YSYEKL. The CDR3 has 15 residues. The CDR3: CASSQTGTVAYEQYF. CDR3 DNA: TGCGCCAGCAGCCAGACCGGGACAGTTGCCTACGAGCAGTACTTC.

With regard to this clone: A read error may account for a junction end that differs from germline. The CDR3 bases are TGTGCCAGCAGCCAACCACTAGCGGGGGGCGTCCTACACTTC. It is translated as CASSQPLAGGVLHF. This chain uses TRBV14 with TRBJ2-4, with 12 bases identical to TRBD2. The CDR3 has 14 amino acids. In germline, CDR1 is SGHDN, CDR2 FVKESK.

The genes are TRBV29-1 and TRBJ2-5; tentatively, D is TRBD2 (7 bases). Trimming shortened V by 6 bases and J by 4 bases, and 15 bases separated the two germline ends. CDR3 length: 13 residues. The V gene's germline CDR1 is SQVTM and CDR2 ANQGSEA. This chain's CDR3 is CSVKGGRAETQYF. The CDR3 DNA follows: TGCAGCGTAAAGGGGGGGAGGGCAGAGACCCAGTACTTC. Filled out from reference TRBV29-1 and TRBJ2-5, the complete variable domain reads SAVISQKPSRDICQRGTSLTIQCQVDSQVTMMFWYRQQPGQSLTLIATANQGSEATYESGFVIDKFPISRPNLTFSTLTVSNMSPEDSSIYLCSVKGGRAETQYFGPGTRLLVL.

V gene TRBV5-1 combines with J gene TRBJ1-3; tentatively, D is TRBD1 (6 bases). CDR1 and CDR2 (germline): SGHRS, YFSETQ. The V and J ends lost 1 base and 4 bases respectively, with 9 bases between them. The CDR3 consists of 14 residues. CDR3 coding DNA: TGCGCCAGCAGCTTGCAGGGGCTCGGAAACACCATATATTTT. This gives the protein CASSLQGLGNTIYF.